This T cell receptor (beta chain) is from a study of control samples from healthy donors and cancer patients. The CDR3 runs 14 residues. Per the germline V gene, CDR1 is MDHEN and CDR2 is SYDVKM. V was clipped by 7 bases and J by 1 base, with 10 bases between them. Repertoires were generated with immunoSEQ multiplex PCR, while TCRdb's copy carries only in-frame clones and drops some. The repertoire has about 130,000 clones, 85% to 95% of them found once; the top ten carry 0.55% to 0.65%. This receptor was taken from a man older than 75 with head and neck cancer. The rearrangement uses TRBV28 and TRBJ2-2; weak D call: TRBD1 (5 bases). Material: PBMCs. CDR3: CASTPGQNTGELFF. CDR3 nucleotides: TGTGCCAGCACCCCCGGACAGAACACCGGGGAGCTGTTTTTT. Complete variable domain (other parts from reference TRBV28 and TRBJ2-2): DVKVTQSSRYLVKRTGEKVFLECVQDMDHENMFWYRQDPGLGLRLIYFSYDVKMKEKGDIPEGYSVSREKKERFSLILESASTNQTSMYLCASTPGQNTGELFFGEGSRLTVL.